The TCR beta chain under discussion was sequenced for a study of multiple sclerosis patients with progressive multifocal leukoencephalopathy. Study-level background: Multiple sclerosis patients on natalizumab who never developed PML served as longitudinally sampled controls.

For this clone: The target antigen is unknown.

Indicated time point: before natalizumab initiation. Study-wide results and limits: Most PML patients had lower entropy, suggesting less diverse TRB repertoires. Clones expanded at PML were already present before and during natalizumab.

Only in-frame clones appear in the TCRdb table, and some are missing; sequencing was by immunoSEQ multiplex PCR. This sample has approximately 27,000 clones, with 88% found just once. This CDR3 has 15 amino acids. The germline V gene has CDR1 MNHEY and CDR2 SMNVEV (reference sequence). V lost 6 bases and J lost 0, with 11 bases in between. Source material: PBMCs. The clonotype was recovered from a human donor with multiple sclerosis. The rearrangement joins TRBV27 to TRBJ1-4; D ambiguous. The CDR3 loop reads CASSIEQSTNEKLFF. The CDR3 region has the DNA TGTGCCAGCAGCATAGAACAGTCAACTAATGAAAAACTGTTTTTT.